The rows below give T cell receptor beta chains drawn from one sample of a study of ipilimumab plus nivolumab after autologous stem cell transplantation. The table came from immunoSEQ multiplex PCR; TCRdb's copy has only in-frame clones and leaves some out. The repertoire holds under 20,000 clones, with more than 65% as singletons. Sample: PBMCs, taken in a trial of ipilimumab plus nivolumab as post-transplant consolidation. All receptors derive from a male donor with diffuse large B-cell lymphoma. CDR3s include the opening cysteine and the closing phenylalanine or tryptophan. Each record gives: J gene, V gene, clone size, D gene, CDR3 protein, CDR3 DNA. A D gene is named only where the DNA matches it firmly. Clone size is shown for a subset of rows, as once, few, many or a class of expanded clone.

J gene: TRBJ1-2
V gene: TRBV9
clone size: -
D gene: TRBD1
CDR3 protein: CASSGMRGPIYGYTF
CDR3 DNA: TGTGCCAGCAGCGGGATGAGGGGGCCCATATATGGCTACACCTTC

J gene: TRBJ1-2
V gene: TRBV4-1
clone size: -
D gene: -
CDR3 protein: CASSQILAYGYTF
CDR3 DNA: TGCGCCAGCAGCCAAATCTTAGCTTATGGCTACACCTTC

J gene: TRBJ2-3
V gene: TRBV10-2
clone size: -
D gene: TRBD2
CDR3 protein: CASNPFDSGSRGDTQYF
CDR3 DNA: TGCGCCAGCAACCCATTTGACAGCGGGAGTCGGGGAGATACGCAGTATTTT

J gene: TRBJ2-4
V gene: TRBV6-4
clone size: -
D gene: -
CDR3 protein: CASSDSLAKNIQYF
CDR3 DNA: TGTGCCAGCAGTGACAGTCTGGCCAAAAACATTCAGTACTTC

J gene: TRBJ2-2
V gene: TRBV2
clone size: -
D gene: TRBD1
CDR3 protein: CASKGQGPPGELFF
CDR3 DNA: TGTGCCAGCAAGGGACAGGGGCCACCCGGGGAGCTGTTTTTT

J gene: TRBJ2-7
V gene: TRBV5-6
clone size: -
D gene: -
CDR3 protein: CASSTTGFNEQYF
CDR3 DNA: TGTGCCAGCAGCACCACAGGGTTCAACGAGCAGTACTTC

J gene: TRBJ2-6
V gene: TRBV30
clone size: once
D gene: -
CDR3 protein: CAWRSPWGSGANVLTF
CDR3 DNA: TGTGCCTGGAGGTCCCCATGGGGCTCTGGGGCCAACGTCCTGACTTTC

J gene: TRBJ2-1
V gene: TRBV5-1
clone size: -
D gene: TRBD2
CDR3 protein: CASSPISGRSNEQFF
CDR3 DNA: TGCGCCAGCAGCCCGATAAGCGGGAGAAGCAATGAGCAGTTCTTC

J gene: TRBJ1-3
V gene: TRBV30
clone size: -
D gene: -
CDR3 protein: CAWSVDRSSGNTIYF
CDR3 DNA: TGTGCCTGGAGTGTAGACAGGAGCTCTGGAAACACCATATATTTT

J gene: TRBJ2-3
V gene: TRBV5-1
clone size: -
D gene: -
CDR3 protein: CASSLASYTDTQYF
CDR3 DNA: TGCGCCAGCAGCTTGGCCTCGTATACAGATACGCAGTATTTT

J gene: TRBJ2-7
V gene: TRBV2
clone size: -
D gene: -
CDR3 protein: CATHLDGSYEQYF
CDR3 DNA: TGTGCCACCCACCTTGATGGCTCCTACGAGCAGTACTTC

J gene: TRBJ2-7
V gene: TRBV10-2
clone size: -
D gene: TRBD2
CDR3 protein: CASSDPTSGLLYEQYF
CDR3 DNA: TGCGCCAGCAGTGATCCTACTAGCGGCCTTCTCTACGAGCAGTACTTC

J gene: TRBJ1-2
V gene: TRBV5-1
clone size: -
D gene: TRBD1
CDR3 protein: CASSWGQGIKGYGYTF
CDR3 DNA: TGCGCCAGCAGCTGGGGACAGGGAATAAAGGGCTATGGCTACACCTTC